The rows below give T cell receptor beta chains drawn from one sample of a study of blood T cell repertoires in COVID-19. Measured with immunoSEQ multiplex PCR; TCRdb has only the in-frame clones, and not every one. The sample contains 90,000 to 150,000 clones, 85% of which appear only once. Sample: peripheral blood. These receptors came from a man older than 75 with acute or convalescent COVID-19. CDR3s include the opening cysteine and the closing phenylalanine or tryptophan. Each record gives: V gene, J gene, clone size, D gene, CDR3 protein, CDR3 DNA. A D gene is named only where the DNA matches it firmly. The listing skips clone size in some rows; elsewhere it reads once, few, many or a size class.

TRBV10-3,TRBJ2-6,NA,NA,CAISESNRAGANVLTF,TGTGCCATCAGTGAGTCGAACAGAGCTGGGGCCAACGTCCTGACTTTC
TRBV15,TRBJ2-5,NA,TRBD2,CATSNAGVETQYF,TGTGCCACCAGCAACGCGGGAGTGGAGACCCAGTACTTC
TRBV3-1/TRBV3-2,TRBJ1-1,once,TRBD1,CASSQTAGGAGTNTEAFF,TGTGCCAGCAGCCAAACGGCAGGGGGCGCGGGAACTAACACTGAAGCTTTCTTT
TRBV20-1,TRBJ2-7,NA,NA,CSAVGQYEQYF,TGCAGTGCGGTAGGACAGTACGAGCAGTACTTC
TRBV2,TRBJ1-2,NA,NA,CASRGGREVIYGYTF,TGTGCCAGCAGGGGAGGGAGGGAGGTCATTTATGGCTACACCTTC
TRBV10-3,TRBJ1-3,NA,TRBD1,CAISEQGAAGNTIYF,TGTGCCATCAGTGAACAGGGGGCGGCTGGAAACACCATATATTTT
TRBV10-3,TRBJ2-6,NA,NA,CAIHPSRATDYPGANVLTF,TGTGCCATTCACCCATCAAGGGCAACTGACTATCCCGGGGCCAACGTCCTGACTTTC
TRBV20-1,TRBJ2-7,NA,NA,CSASPGNEQYF,TGCAGTGCTAGTCCGGGGAACGAGCAGTACTTC
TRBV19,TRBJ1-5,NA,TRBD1,CASSGGPTGGITQPQHF,TGTGCCAGTAGTGGGGGCCCGACAGGGGGCATCACTCAGCCCCAGCATTTT
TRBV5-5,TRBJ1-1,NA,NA,CASSPGWANTEAFF,TGTGCCAGCAGCCCAGGGTGGGCGAACACTGAAGCTTTCTTT
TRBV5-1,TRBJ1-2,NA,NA,CASSFSLEGPGYTF,TGCGCCAGCAGCTTCTCTCTAGAGGGTCCCGGCTACACCTTC
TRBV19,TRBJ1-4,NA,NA,CASTAPPGRPVTNEKLFF,TGTGCCAGTACCGCCCCCCCAGGGCGGCCGGTAACTAATGAAAAACTGTTTTTT
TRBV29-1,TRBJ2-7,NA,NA,CSVEGGRGSIEQYF,TGCAGCGTTGAAGGCGGCAGGGGTAGCATCGAGCAGTACTTC
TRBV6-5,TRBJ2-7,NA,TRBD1,CASSYSQGARYEQYF,TGTGCCAGCAGTTACAGTCAGGGGGCCCGATACGAGCAGTACTTC
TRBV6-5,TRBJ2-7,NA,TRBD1,CASSYMRQGPYEQYF,TGTGCCAGCAGTTACATGAGACAGGGTCCCTACGAGCAGTACTTC
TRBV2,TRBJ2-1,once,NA,CASSVKVSGNEQFF,TGTGCCAGCAGTGTGAAGGTCTCGGGGAATGAGCAGTTCTTC
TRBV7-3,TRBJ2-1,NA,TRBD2,CASSAGGPLNEQFF,TGTGCCAGCAGTGCGGGGGGCCCACTTAATGAGCAGTTCTTC
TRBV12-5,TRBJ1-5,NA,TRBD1,CASGLGTGGQPQHF,TGTGCTAGTGGTTTGGGGACAGGGGGGCAGCCCCAGCATTTT
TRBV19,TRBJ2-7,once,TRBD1,CASSPGGLYEQYF,TGTGCCAGTAGCCCAGGGGGCCTCTACGAGCAGTACTTC
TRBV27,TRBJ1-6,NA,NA,CASSLSGSSYNSPLHF,TGTGCCAGCAGTTTATCAGGGAGCTCCTATAATTCACCCCTCCACTTT
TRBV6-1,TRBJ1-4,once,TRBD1,CASSAPWVTGESEKLFF,TGTGCCAGCAGTGCCCCCTGGGTCACAGGGGAAAGTGAAAAACTGTTTTTT
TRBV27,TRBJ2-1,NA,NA,CASSFGGYWNYNEQFF,TGTGCCAGCAGTTTCGGAGGGTATTGGAATTACAATGAGCAGTTCTTC
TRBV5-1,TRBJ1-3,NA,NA,CASSWNDMLGNTIYF,TGCGCCAGCAGCTGGAACGACATGCTTGGAAACACCATATATTTT
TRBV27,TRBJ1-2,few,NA,CASRMRQAYYGYTF,TGTGCCAGCAGGATGAGACAGGCCTACTATGGCTACACCTTC
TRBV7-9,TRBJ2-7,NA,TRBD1,CASSLVVTGGSYEQYF,TGTGCCAGCAGCTTAGTGGTGACAGGGGGTTCCTACGAGCAGTACTTC
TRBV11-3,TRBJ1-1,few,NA,CASSLGGGGEAFF,TGTGCCAGCAGCCTCGGCGGGGGGGGTGAAGCTTTCTTT
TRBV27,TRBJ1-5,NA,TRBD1,CASSLFLGTGNSNQPQHF,TGTGCCAGCAGTTTATTCCTCGGGACAGGCAATAGCAATCAGCCCCAGCATTTT
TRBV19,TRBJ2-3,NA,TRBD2,CASSIWAGGGTDTQYF,TGTGCCAGTAGTATATGGGCGGGGGGTGGCACAGATACGCAGTATTTT
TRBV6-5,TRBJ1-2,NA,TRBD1,CASGQGRVGYTF,TGTGCCAGTGGACAGGGCCGAGTTGGCTACACCTTC
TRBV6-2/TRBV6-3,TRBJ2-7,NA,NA,CASSYPQGLPYEQYF,TGTGCCAGCAGTTACCCCCAGGGCCTCCCCTACGAGCAGTACTTC
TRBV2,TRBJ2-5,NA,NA,CASSGRGGETQYF,TGTGCCAGCAGTGGCAGGGGAGGGGAGACCCAGTACTTC
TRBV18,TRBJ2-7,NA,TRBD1,CASSPIRDRGYEQYF,TGTGCCAGCTCACCCATCCGGGACAGAGGCTACGAGCAGTACTTC
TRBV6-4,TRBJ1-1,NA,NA,CASSLQTFDTEAFF,TGTGCCAGCAGTCTACAGACCTTTGACACTGAAGCTTTCTTT
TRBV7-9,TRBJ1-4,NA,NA,CASSLGQGEKLFF,TGTGCCAGCAGCTTAGGTCAGGGAGAAAAACTGTTTTTT
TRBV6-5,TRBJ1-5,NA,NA,CASRPPGVNQPQHF,TGTGCCAGCAGGCCACCGGGGGTCAATCAGCCCCAGCATTTT
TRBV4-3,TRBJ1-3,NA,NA,CASSLGSGSGNTIYF,TGCGCCAGCAGCCTAGGTTCCGGGTCGGGAAACACCATATATTTT
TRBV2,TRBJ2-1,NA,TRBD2,CASRGLAGGTNEQFF,TGTGCCAGCAGGGGACTAGCGGGGGGAACTAATGAGCAGTTCTTC
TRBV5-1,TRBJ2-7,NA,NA,CASSLELAEREQYF,TGCGCCAGCAGCTTGGAACTAGCAGAAAGGGAGCAGTACTTC
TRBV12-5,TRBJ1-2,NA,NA,CASGLSGGHSLYGYTF,TGTGCTAGTGGTTTAAGTGGCGGACATTCCCTATATGGCTACACCTTC
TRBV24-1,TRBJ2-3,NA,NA,CATSVLDTQYF,TGTGCCACCAGTGTCCTGGATACGCAGTATTTT
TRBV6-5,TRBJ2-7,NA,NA,CASSPQAIYEQYF,TGTGCCAGCAGCCCCCAGGCCATCTACGAGCAGTACTTC
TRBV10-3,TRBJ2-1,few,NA,CAISGARVSYNEQFF,TGTGCCATCAGTGGGGCGAGGGTCTCCTACAATGAGCAGTTCTTC
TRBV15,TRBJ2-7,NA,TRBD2,CATSRLAGGYEQYF,TGTGCCACCAGCAGACTAGCGGGAGGTTACGAGCAGTACTTC
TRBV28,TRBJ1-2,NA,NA,CASSFLGGGFVHYGYTF,TGTGCCAGCAGTTTTTTGGGGGGAGGGTTTGTTCACTATGGCTACACCTTC
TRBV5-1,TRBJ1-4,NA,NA,CASSLAVQEVGEKLFF,TGCGCCAGCAGCTTGGCAGTACAGGAAGTCGGGGAAAAACTGTTTTTT
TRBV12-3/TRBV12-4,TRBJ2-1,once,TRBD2,CAGGGTSNEQFF,TGTGCCGGGGGGGGGACTAGCAATGAGCAGTTCTTC
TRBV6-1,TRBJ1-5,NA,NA,CASSELGPQPQHF,TGTGCCAGCAGTGAATTGGGGCCTCAGCCCCAGCATTTT
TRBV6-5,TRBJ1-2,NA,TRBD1,CASRSSGTGDGYTF,TGTGCCAGCAGAAGTTCCGGGACAGGGGATGGCTACACCTTC
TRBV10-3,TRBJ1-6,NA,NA,CAISEQDSYNSPLHF,TGTGCCATCAGTGAGCAGGACAGCTATAATTCACCCCTCCACTTT
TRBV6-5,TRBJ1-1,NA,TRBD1,CASRGTGNANTEAFF,TGTGCCAGCAGAGGGACAGGCAACGCAAACACTGAAGCTTTCTTT
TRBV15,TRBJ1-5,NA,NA,CATSGQRQPQHF,TGTGCCACCAGCGGACAGCGCCAGCCCCAGCATTTT
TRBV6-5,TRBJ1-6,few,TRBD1,CASVLGQGVAPLHF,TGTGCCAGCGTCCTGGGACAGGGCGTCGCCCCCCTCCACTTT
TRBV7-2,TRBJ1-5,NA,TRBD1,CASSLTTGARHF,TGTGCCAGCAGCTTAACGACAGGGGCGCGGCATTTT
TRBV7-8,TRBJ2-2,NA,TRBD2,CASSLASREVPGELFF,TGTGCCAGCAGCTTAGCGTCGCGGGAGGTGCCCGGGGAGCTGTTTTTT